The source of this T cell receptor (beta chain) is a study of blood T cell repertoires in COVID-19. Germline V gene sequence: CDR1 SGHDN, CDR2 FVKESK. The CDR3 sequence is 15 residues long. V lost 1 base to trimming and J lost 5 bases, with 12 bases between them. The method was immunoSEQ multiplex PCR; TCRdb's version includes in-frame clones alone and lacks a portion of them. The sample has approximately 10,000 clones, around nine tenths seen once. The rearrangement joins TRBV14 to TRBJ2-1, with D hard to call. This receptor was identified in a woman in her sixties or seventies with active COVID-19. The sample taken for sequencing was peripheral blood. CDR3: CASSQVGLVNNEQFF. CDR3 DNA: TGTGCCAGCAGCCAAGTAGGTCTAGTGAACAATGAGCAGTTCTTC.